The source of this T cell receptor beta chain is a study of post-analysis software for immune sequencing data. Unique molecular identifiers had been added to the TCR beta cDNA libraries. Between roughly 0.9 and 11 million T cells gave rise to roughly 0.5 million cDNA molecules. Each CDR3 protein gets one entry after TCRdb re-called the PCR reads with MiXCR. In the table there are roughly 150,000 distinct CDR3 sequences, 35% to 40% of which are singletons. Trimming stripped 7 bases from V and 8 bases from J, with 17 bases between. The CDR3 has 14 residues. The rearrangement uses TRBV12-3 or TRBV12-4 and TRBJ2-2; weak D call: TRBD2 (6 bases). The TCR was taken from a girl aged 5-17 years with multiple sclerosis. The specimen comprised blood, sampled after autologous hematopoietic stem cell transplantation. The CDR3 nucleotides read TGTGCCAGCACCACCGGGAGATTGACAGGGGAGCTGTTTTTT. This encodes CASTTGRLTGELFF.